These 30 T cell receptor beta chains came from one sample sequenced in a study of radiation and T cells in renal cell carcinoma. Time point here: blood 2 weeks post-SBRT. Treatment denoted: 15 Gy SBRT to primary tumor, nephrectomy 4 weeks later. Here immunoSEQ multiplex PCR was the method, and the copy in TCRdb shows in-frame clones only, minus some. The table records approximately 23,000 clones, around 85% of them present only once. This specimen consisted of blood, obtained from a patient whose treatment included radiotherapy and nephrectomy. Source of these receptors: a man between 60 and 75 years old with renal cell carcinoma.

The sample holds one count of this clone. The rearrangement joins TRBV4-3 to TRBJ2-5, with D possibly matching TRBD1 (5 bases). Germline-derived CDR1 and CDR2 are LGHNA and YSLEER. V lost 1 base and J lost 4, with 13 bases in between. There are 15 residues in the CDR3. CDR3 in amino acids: CASSQVWGRAETQYF. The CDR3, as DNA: TGCGCCAGCAGCCAAGTCTGGGGCAGGGCAGAGACCCAGTACTTC.

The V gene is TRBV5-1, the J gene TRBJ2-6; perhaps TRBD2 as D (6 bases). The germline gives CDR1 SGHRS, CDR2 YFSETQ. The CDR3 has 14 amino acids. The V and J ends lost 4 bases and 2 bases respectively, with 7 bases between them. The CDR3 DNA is TGCGCCAGCAGCGGAGGGGCTGGGGCCAACGTCCTGACTTTC. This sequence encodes CASSGGAGANVLTF. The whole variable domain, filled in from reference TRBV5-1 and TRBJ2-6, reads KAGVTQTPRYLIKTRGQQVTLSCSPISGHRSVSWYQQTPGQGLQFLFEYFSETQRNKGNFPGRFSGRQFSNSRSEMNVSTLELGDSALYLCASSGGAGANVLTFGAGSRLTVL.

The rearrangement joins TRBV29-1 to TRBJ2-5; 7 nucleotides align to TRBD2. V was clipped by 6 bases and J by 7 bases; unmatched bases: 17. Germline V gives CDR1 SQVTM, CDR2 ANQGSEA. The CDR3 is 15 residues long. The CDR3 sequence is CSVTPSGVPGGTQYF. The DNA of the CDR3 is TGCAGCGTCACTCCGTCGGGGGTCCCGGGGGGGACCCAGTACTTC.

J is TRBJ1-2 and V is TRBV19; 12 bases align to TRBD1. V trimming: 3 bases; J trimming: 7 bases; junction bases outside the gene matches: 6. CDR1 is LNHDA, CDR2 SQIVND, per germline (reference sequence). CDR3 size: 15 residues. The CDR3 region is CASSIPGTGGTGYTF. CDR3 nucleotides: TGTGCCAGTAGTATTCCCGGGACAGGGGGCACTGGCTACACCTTC.

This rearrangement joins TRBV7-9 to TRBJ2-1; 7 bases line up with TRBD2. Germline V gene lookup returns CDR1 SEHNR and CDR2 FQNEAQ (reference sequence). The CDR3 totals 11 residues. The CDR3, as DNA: TGTGCTCGGGAGGAGGTCAATGAGCAGTTCTTC. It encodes CAREEVNEQFF.

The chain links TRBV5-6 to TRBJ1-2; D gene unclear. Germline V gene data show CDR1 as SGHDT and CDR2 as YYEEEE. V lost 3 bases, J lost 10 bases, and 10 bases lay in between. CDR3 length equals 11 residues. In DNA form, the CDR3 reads TGTGCCAGCAGCTGGACGGAGGACTACACCTTC. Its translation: CASSWTEDYTF.

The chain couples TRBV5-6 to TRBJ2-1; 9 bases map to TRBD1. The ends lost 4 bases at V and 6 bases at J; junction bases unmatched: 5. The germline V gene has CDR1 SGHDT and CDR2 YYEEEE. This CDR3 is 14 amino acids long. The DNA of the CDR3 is TGTGCCAGCAGCCGGACAGGGGCAGGCAATGAGCAGTTCTTC. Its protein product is CASSRTGAGNEQFF.

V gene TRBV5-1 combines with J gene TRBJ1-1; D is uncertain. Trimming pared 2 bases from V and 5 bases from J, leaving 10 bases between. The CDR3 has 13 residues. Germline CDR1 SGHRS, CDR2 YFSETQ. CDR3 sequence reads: CASSFTTRTEAFF. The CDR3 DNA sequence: TGCGCCAGCAGCTTTACTACTAGGACTGAAGCTTTCTTT.

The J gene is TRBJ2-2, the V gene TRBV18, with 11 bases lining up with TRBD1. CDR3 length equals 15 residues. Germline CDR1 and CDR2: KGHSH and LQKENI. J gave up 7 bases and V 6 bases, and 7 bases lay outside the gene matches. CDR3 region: CASSGQGASVGELFF. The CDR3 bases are TGTGCCAGCTCCGGACAGGGGGCGTCGGTCGGGGAGCTGTTTTTT.

The CDR3 region is CASENTPPNEQFF. In DNA, the CDR3 is TGTGCCAGCGAAAATACTCCGCCCAATGAGCAGTTCTTC. The J gene is TRBJ2-1, the V gene TRBV2; no clear D. The CDR3 spans 13 residues. Per the germline V gene, CDR1 is SNHLY and CDR2 is FYNNEI. The V gene lost 8 bases and the J gene lost 6 bases, with 14 bases spanning the gap. Filled out from reference TRBV2 and TRBJ2-1, the complete variable domain reads EPEVTQTPSHQVTQMGQEVILRCVPISNHLYFYWYRQILGQKVEFLVSFYNNEISEKSEIFDDQFSVERPDGSNFTLKIRSTKLEDSAMYFCASENTPPNEQFFGPGTRLTVL.

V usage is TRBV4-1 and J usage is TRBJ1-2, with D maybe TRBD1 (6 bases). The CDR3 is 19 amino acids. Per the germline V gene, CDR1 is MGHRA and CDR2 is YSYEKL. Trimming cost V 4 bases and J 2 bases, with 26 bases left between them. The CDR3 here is CASSLNPRRGGRPNYGYTF. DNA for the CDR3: TGCGCCAGCAGCCTAAACCCGAGGAGGGGGGGTCGGCCGAACTATGGCTACACCTTC.

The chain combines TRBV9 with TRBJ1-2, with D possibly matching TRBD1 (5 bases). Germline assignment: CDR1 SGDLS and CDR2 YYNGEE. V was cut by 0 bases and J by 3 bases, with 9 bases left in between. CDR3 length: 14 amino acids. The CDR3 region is CASSVEEGYYGYTF. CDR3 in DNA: TGTGCCAGCAGCGTAGAGGAGGGGTACTATGGCTACACCTTC.

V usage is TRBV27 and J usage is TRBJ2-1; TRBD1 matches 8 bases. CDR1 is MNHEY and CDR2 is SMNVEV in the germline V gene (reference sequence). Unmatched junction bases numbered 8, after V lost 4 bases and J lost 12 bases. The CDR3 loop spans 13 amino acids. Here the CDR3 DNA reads TGTGCCAGCAGTTATGACAGGGGTGGCGGGCAGTTCTTC. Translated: CASSYDRGGGQFF.

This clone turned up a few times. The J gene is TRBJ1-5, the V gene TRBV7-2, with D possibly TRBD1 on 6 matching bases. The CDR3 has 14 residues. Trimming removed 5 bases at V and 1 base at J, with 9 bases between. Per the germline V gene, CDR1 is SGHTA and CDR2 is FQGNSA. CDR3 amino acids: CASSLDSSNQPQHF. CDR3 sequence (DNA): TGTGCCAGCAGCCTGGACAGCAGCAATCAGCCCCAGCATTTT.

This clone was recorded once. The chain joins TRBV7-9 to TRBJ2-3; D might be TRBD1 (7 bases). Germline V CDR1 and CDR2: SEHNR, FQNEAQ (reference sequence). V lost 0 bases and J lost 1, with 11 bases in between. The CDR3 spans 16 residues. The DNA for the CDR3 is TGTGCCAGCAGCTTAGCTCAGGGGGGAGGCACAGATACGCAGTATTTT. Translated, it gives CASSLAQGGGTDTQYF.

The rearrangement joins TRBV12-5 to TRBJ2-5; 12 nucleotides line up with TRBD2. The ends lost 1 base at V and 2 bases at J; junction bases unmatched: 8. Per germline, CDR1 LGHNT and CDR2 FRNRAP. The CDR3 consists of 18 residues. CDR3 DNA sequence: TGTGCTAGTGGTTTGGGTCCCCGTCTAGCGGGAGGGCAAGAGACCCAGTACTTC. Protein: CASGLGPRLAGGQETQYF.

DNA of the CDR3: TGTGCCAGCAGTTTAATGGCGGGAGGGCCAGATACGCAGTATTTT. This translates into CASSLMAGGPDTQYF. The rearrangement joins TRBV27 to TRBJ2-3; 9 bases are shared with TRBD2. Trimming at V came to 2 bases and at J to 4 bases, leaving 4 bases not matched to a gene. The germline gives CDR1 MNHEY, CDR2 SMNVEV (reference sequence). The CDR3 contains 15 residues.

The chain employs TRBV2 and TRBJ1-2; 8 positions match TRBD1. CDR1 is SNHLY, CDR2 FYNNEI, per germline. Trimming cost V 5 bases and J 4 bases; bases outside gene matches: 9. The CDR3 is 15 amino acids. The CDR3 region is CASSPRTGKGYGYTF. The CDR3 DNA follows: TGTGCCAGCAGTCCTAGGACAGGGAAGGGCTATGGCTACACCTTC. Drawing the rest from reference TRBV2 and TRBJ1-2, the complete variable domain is EPEVTQTPSHQVTQMGQEVILRCVPISNHLYFYWYRQILGQKVEFLVSFYNNEISEKSEIFDDQFSVERPDGSNFTLKIRSTKLEDSAMYFCASSPRTGKGYGYTFGSGTRLTVV.

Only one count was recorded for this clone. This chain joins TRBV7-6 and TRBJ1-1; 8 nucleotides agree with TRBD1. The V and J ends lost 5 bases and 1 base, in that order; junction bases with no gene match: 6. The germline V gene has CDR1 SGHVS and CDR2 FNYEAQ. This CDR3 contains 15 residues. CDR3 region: CASSPQTGANTEAFF. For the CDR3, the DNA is TGTGCCAGCAGCCCTCAGACAGGGGCGAACACTGAAGCTTTCTTT.

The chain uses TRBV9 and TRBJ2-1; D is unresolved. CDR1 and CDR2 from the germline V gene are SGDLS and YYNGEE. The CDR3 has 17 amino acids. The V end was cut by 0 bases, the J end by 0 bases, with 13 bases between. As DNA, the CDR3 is TGTGCCAGCAGCGTAGCTAAGAGCCGAGGCTCCTACAATGAGCAGTTCTTC. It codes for CASSVAKSRGSYNEQFF.

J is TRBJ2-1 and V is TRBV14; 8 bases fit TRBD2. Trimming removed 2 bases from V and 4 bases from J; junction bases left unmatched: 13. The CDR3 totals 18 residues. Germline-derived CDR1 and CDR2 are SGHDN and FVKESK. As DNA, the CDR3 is TGTGCCAGCAGCCAAACCTCAGGCATGAGCGGGAGATACAATGAGCAGTTCTTC. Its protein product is CASSQTSGMSGRYNEQFF.

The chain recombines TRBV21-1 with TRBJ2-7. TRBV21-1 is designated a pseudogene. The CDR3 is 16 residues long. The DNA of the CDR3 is TGTGCCAGCAGCGTGCCGGGCCTAAGAGGCTCCTACGAGCAGTACTTC. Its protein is CASSVPGLRGSYEQYF.

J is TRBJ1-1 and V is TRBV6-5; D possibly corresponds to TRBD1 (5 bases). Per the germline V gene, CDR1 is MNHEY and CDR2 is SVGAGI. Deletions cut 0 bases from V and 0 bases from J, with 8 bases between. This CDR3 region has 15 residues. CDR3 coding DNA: TGTGCCAGCAGTTACTCTGAGGGACTGAACACTGAAGCTTTCTTT. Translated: CASSYSEGLNTEAFF.

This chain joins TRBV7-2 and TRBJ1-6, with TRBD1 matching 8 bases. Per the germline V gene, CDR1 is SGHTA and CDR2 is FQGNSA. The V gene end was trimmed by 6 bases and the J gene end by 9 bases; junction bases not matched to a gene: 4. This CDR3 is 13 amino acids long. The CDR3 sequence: CASRFDRGSPLHF. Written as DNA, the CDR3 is TGTGCCAGCAGATTCGACAGGGGTTCACCCCTCCACTTT.

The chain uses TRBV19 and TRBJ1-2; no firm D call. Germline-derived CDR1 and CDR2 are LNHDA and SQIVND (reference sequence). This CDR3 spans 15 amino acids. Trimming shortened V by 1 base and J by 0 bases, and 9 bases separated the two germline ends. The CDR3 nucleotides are TGTGCCAGTAGTATAGTAGAAGTAGCTAACTATGGCTACACCTTC. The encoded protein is CASSIVEVANYGYTF.

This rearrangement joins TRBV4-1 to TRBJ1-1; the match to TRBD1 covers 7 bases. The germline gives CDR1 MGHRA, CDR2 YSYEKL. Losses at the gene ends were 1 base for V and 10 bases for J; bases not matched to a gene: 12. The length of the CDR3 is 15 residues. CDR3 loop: CASSQAPSQGFRAFF. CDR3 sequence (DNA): TGCGCCAGCAGCCAAGCCCCTTCACAGGGGTTTAGAGCTTTCTTT.

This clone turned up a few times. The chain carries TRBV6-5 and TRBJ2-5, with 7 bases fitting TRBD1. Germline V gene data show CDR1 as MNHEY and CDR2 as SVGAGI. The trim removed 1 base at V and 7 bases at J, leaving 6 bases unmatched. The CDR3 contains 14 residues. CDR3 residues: CASSYFRDRRTQYF. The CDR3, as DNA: TGTGCCAGCAGTTACTTTCGGGACAGACGGACCCAGTACTTC.

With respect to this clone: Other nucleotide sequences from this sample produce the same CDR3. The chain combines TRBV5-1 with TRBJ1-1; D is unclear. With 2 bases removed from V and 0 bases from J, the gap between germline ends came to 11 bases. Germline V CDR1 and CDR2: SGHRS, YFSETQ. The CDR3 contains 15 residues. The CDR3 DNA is TGCGCCAGCAGCTTAGGGCATGGTGTGAACACTGAAGCTTTCTTT. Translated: CASSLGHGVNTEAFF.

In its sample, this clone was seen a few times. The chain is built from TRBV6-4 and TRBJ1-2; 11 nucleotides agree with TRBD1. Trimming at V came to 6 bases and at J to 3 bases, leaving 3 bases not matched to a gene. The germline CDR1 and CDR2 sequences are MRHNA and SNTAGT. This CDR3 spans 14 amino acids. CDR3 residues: CASSQGQGDYGYTF. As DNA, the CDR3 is TGTGCCAGCAGCCAGGGACAGGGGGACTATGGCTACACCTTC.

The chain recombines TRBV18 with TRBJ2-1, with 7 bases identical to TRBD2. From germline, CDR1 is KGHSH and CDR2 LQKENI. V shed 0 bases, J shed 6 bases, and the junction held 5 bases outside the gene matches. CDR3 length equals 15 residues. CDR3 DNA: TGTGCCAGCTCACCACCTAGCGGGCCCACCAATGAGCAGTTCTTC. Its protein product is CASSPPSGPTNEQFF.